Sequencing of this T cell receptor beta chain was carried out in a study of identical twins. Study outcomes and limitations: Analyses of zero insertions could be partly confounded by invariant MAIT and iNKT cells. For out-of-frame beta sequences, excess twin sharing was weaker. Out-of-frame TCR alpha sharing in monozygotic twins exceeded recombination model predictions.

Trimming shortened V by 1 base and J by 8 bases, and 14 bases separated the two germline ends. The CDR3 is 14 residues long. Looked up from germline, CDR1 is MNHNS and CDR2 is SASEGT. A universal primer site was created by template switching, with the cDNA bearing unique molecular identifiers. Each CDR3 protein gets one entry after TCRdb re-called the 5' RACE reads with MiXCR. The data show more than 1.5 million distinct CDR3 sequences, 25% to 35% seen once. This clonotype was seen more than once but under ten times. Its target is unknown. Sequencing was carried out using cord blood. The TCR was taken from a newborn girl in good health. The chain carries TRBV6-1 and TRBJ1-2; D uncertain. Here the CDR3 DNA reads TGTGCCAGCAGTGAAGAGACCACGATACAGGGCTACACCTTC. Its translation: CASSEETTIQGYTF.